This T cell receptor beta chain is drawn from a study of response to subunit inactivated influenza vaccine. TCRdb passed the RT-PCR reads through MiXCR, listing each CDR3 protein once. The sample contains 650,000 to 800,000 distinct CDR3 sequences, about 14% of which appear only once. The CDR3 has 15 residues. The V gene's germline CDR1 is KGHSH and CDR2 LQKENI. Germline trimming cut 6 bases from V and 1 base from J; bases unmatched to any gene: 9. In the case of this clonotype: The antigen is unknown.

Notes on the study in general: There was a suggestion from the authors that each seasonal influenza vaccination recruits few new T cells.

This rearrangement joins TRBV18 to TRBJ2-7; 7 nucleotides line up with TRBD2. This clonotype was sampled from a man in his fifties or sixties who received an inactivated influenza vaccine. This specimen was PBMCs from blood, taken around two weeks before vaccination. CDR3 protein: CASSPDQGLSYEQYF. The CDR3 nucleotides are TGTGCCAGCTCCCCCGACCAGGGACTATCCTACGAGCAGTACTTC.